Listed below are T cell receptor beta chains from one sample, sequenced in a study of blood T cell repertoires in COVID-19. The assay was immunoSEQ multiplex PCR, and TCRdb's table has in-frame clones only and misses some. The sample gives around 300,000 clones, almost 90% of which show up once; around 0.93% is in the top ten. What was sequenced was peripheral blood. The receptor set was obtained from a middle-aged woman with COVID-19, enrolled during active disease. Each CDR3 is given without its conserved first and last residue. Some rows mark clone size as missing; the rest say once, few, many or name a class of expanded clone.

size: -; J: TRBJ2-1; V: TRBV11-2; CDR3: ASSPAAGGYNEQF
size: once; J: TRBJ2-5; V: TRBV9; CDR3: ASSGGRELAETQY
size: -; J: TRBJ1-6; V: TRBV5-1; CDR3: ASSLGPGGDYNSPLH
size: -; J: TRBJ2-1; V: TRBV15; CDR3: ATSRGGSGDNEQF
size: -; J: TRBJ2-4; V: TRBV14; CDR3: ASSQVRTGFTKNIQY
size: -; J: TRBJ1-1; V: TRBV7-3; CDR3: ASSLSHQNTEAF
size: -; J: TRBJ1-4; V: TRBV4-1; CDR3: ASSHLGANEKLF
size: -; J: TRBJ2-1; V: TRBV9; CDR3: ASSGDMWREGRGNEQF
size: once; J: TRBJ2-1; V: TRBV18; CDR3: ASSPPGTDYNEQF
size: -; J: TRBJ1-5; V: TRBV12-3/TRBV12-4; CDR3: ASSLPGWGPQH
size: -; J: TRBJ2-2; V: TRBV6-5; CDR3: ASSRTGELF
size: -; J: TRBJ2-7; V: TRBV7-9; CDR3: ASSQGPEQY
size: -; J: TRBJ1-2; V: TRBV28; CDR3: ASSLSSFRGYT
size: -; J: TRBJ2-1; V: TRBV7-9; CDR3: ASSLVGLAGSGNEQF
size: -; J: TRBJ2-2; V: TRBV15; CDR3: ATSRRPVETGELF
size: once; J: TRBJ2-3; V: TRBV9; CDR3: ASSLPGNRREAGGITDTQY
size: -; J: TRBJ1-3; V: TRBV5-1; CDR3: ASSLLQGSGNTIY
size: -; J: TRBJ2-3; V: TRBV6-1; CDR3: ASSGPFSGTSTDTQY
size: -; J: TRBJ1-3; V: TRBV4-2; CDR3: ASSLFPGGGPGNTIY
size: -; J: TRBJ2-3; V: TRBV6-2/TRBV6-3; CDR3: ASSPVKLLTDTQY
size: -; J: TRBJ2-6; V: TRBV4-3; CDR3: ASSQETGGFAGANVLT
size: once; J: TRBJ1-1; V: TRBV14; CDR3: ASSQVSVRAEAF
size: -; J: TRBJ2-1; V: TRBV27; CDR3: ASRAAGGPYNEQF
size: -; J: TRBJ2-7; V: TRBV12-3/TRBV12-4; CDR3: ASSGAGPYEQY
size: few; J: TRBJ1-5; V: TRBV27; CDR3: ASSSTGGWNQPQH